A selection of T cell receptor beta chains follows, all from one sample in a study of beta chain features in type 1 diabetes. Sequenced by immunoSEQ multiplex PCR; TCRdb stores in-frame clones only, minus some. The sample has 60,000 to 75,000 clones, 49% seen once. Sequencing input: central memory CD4+ T cells from blood. All receptors derive from a man between 25 and 39 years old with type 1 diabetes. The CDR3 runs from the conserved cysteine through the conserved F or W. D genes are given only for firm matches. The size entry is marked missing in some rows and otherwise reads once, few, many or a size class.

clone_size: NA
d_call: TRBD2
j_call: TRBJ2-7
v_call: TRBV10-3
cdr3_nt: TGTGCCATCAGAATGGAAGGGCGGGAGGGAGAGCAGTACTTC
cdr3_aa: CAIRMEGREGEQYF

clone_size: NA
d_call: TRBD1
j_call: TRBJ2-1
v_call: TRBV10-3
cdr3_nt: TGTGCCATCAGGGGACAGGGGTGGAATGAGCAGTTCTTC
cdr3_aa: CAIRGQGWNEQFF

clone_size: NA
d_call: NA
j_call: TRBJ1-2
v_call: TRBV11-2
cdr3_nt: TGTGCCAGCAGCCCAGGGGTAGGGGCGAACTATGGCTACACCTTC
cdr3_aa: CASSPGVGANYGYTF

clone_size: few
d_call: TRBD1
j_call: TRBJ2-1
v_call: TRBV10-3
cdr3_nt: TGTGCCATCAGCCTCGGACAGGGTCGTGCGGATGAGCAGTTCTTC
cdr3_aa: CAISLGQGRADEQFF

clone_size: NA
d_call: TRBD2
j_call: TRBJ2-7
v_call: TRBV18
cdr3_nt: TGTGCCAGCTCACCACGAGCGGGAGTTAGTTCGGGGGAGCAGTACTTC
cdr3_aa: CASSPRAGVSSGEQYF

clone_size: NA
d_call: NA
j_call: TRBJ2-7
v_call: TRBV6-5
cdr3_nt: TGTGCCAGCAGCCCTAGCGGAGGGGGCTACGAGCAGTACTTC
cdr3_aa: CASSPSGGGYEQYF

clone_size: NA
d_call: NA
j_call: TRBJ1-2
v_call: TRBV30
cdr3_nt: TGTGCCTGGAGTTCGGGAATCTATGGCTACACCTTC
cdr3_aa: CAWSSGIYGYTF

clone_size: few
d_call: NA
j_call: TRBJ2-2
v_call: TRBV14
cdr3_nt: TGTGCCAGCAGCCAAGCCCCGACACCGAACACCGGGGAGCTGTTTTTT
cdr3_aa: CASSQAPTPNTGELFF

clone_size: once
d_call: NA
j_call: TRBJ2-7
v_call: TRBV10-3
cdr3_nt: TGTGCCATCAGTGAGTCAAGACAAATCTCCTACGAGCAGTACTTC
cdr3_aa: CAISESRQISYEQYF

clone_size: NA
d_call: NA
j_call: TRBJ2-7
v_call: TRBV5-4
cdr3_nt: TGTGCCAGCAGCTTGGGCGGAACCTACGAGCAGTACTTC
cdr3_aa: CASSLGGTYEQYF

clone_size: few
d_call: TRBD1
j_call: TRBJ1-1
v_call: TRBV5-1
cdr3_nt: TGCGCCAGCAGCTCAAGCTACCGGGACAGAATAACTGAAGCTTTCTTT
cdr3_aa: CASSSSYRDRITEAFF

clone_size: NA
d_call: TRBD2
j_call: TRBJ2-1
v_call: TRBV19
cdr3_nt: TGTGCCAGTAGTGCATTAGCGGGAGAATTCCACAATGAGCAGTTCTTC
cdr3_aa: CASSALAGEFHNEQFF

clone_size: NA
d_call: NA
j_call: TRBJ1-5
v_call: TRBV19
cdr3_nt: TGTGCCAGTGGGGGGAGCGGGCTGGTTAGCAATCAGCCCCAGCATTTT
cdr3_aa: CASGGSGLVSNQPQHF

clone_size: few
d_call: TRBD1
j_call: TRBJ2-1
v_call: TRBV7-6
cdr3_nt: TGTGCCAGCAGCAGAAATTCCATCGGGACAGGGTTCCACAATGAGCAGTTCTTC
cdr3_aa: CASSRNSIGTGFHNEQFF

clone_size: NA
d_call: NA
j_call: TRBJ2-2
v_call: TRBV21-1
cdr3_nt: TGTGCCAGCAGCAACTGGGGACAGAAGATAGCGGGGAGGGAGTGGAACACCGGGGAGCTGTTTTTT
cdr3_aa: CASSNWGQKIAGREWNTGELFF

clone_size: few
d_call: NA
j_call: TRBJ1-2
v_call: TRBV30
cdr3_nt: TGTGCCTCCCCGCGGCGGGGGCTAGGCTACACCTTC
cdr3_aa: CASPRRGLGYTF

clone_size: NA
d_call: NA
j_call: TRBJ2-7
v_call: TRBV19
cdr3_nt: TGTGCCAGTAGTCTGAGGGCATCCTACGAGCAGTACTTC
cdr3_aa: CASSLRASYEQYF

clone_size: few
d_call: NA
j_call: TRBJ2-2
v_call: TRBV2
cdr3_nt: TGTGCCAGCAGGGGTACAGGGAGCGACACCGGGGAGCTGTTTTTT
cdr3_aa: CASRGTGSDTGELFF

clone_size: NA
d_call: NA
j_call: TRBJ1-2
v_call: TRBV6-5
cdr3_nt: TGTGCCAGCAGGACGACAATAAACTATGGCTACACCTTC
cdr3_aa: CASRTTINYGYTF

clone_size: medium-sized
d_call: NA
j_call: TRBJ2-1
v_call: TRBV7-9
cdr3_nt: TGTGCCAGCAGCCCGCGCTCCTACAATGAGCAGTTCTTC
cdr3_aa: CASSPRSYNEQFF

clone_size: NA
d_call: NA
j_call: TRBJ2-7
v_call: TRBV2
cdr3_nt: TGTGCCAGCAGTGGGGGACTGCCCAGCTTACGGGAGCAGTACTTC
cdr3_aa: CASSGGLPSLREQYF